This TCR beta chain was sequenced in a study of cytomegalovirus exposure and HLA in healthy donors. Study-wide context: A subsequent analysis reported that the 100 to 150 validation repertoires were produced on the same platform that had also been used for the roughly 670 first-cohort repertoires. Study-wide results and limits: Cytomegalovirus-associated TCR beta chains were listed, numbering roughly 150. Using the classifier, cytomegalovirus status was reportedly diagnosed with high specificity and sensitivity.

While the first cohort had 600 to 850 subjects, the donors belonged to the separate validation cohort of over a hundred subjects. Profiled with immunoSEQ multiplex PCR; TCRdb holds only in-frame clones, not every one. This table has about 76,000 clones, 94% appearing once. Germline-derived CDR1 and CDR2 are MGHDK and SYGVNS. The CDR3 extends over 16 amino acids. With 5 bases clipped from V and 3 bases from J, the junction kept 13 bases outside the gene matches. To note about this clone: Its specificity is unknown.

The chain joins TRBV25-1 to TRBJ2-7, with 7 bases matching TRBD2. Sequencing input: PBMCs. The source of this sequence is a woman younger than 30 in good health and CMV-seropositive. The CDR3 here is CASSSGREHRIYEQYF. CDR3 nucleotides: TGTGCCAGCAGTTCGGGGCGGGAGCACCGGATCTACGAGCAGTACTTC.